The entry below describes one TCR beta chain. The sample holds other DNA sequences that translate to the same CDR3. Authors' data handling: There were no quality scores in the junction-only immunoSEQ sequences, so filtering differed. TCRdb's table, derived via immunoSEQ multiplex PCR, lists solely in-frame clones and lacks some. That table supplies the V and J calls and clone size; D and trimming were determined from the DNA. The sample includes about 660,000 clones, around 72% of them seen just once. Germline CDR1 SNHLY, CDR2 FYNNEI. The CDR3 extends over 13 amino acids. Trimming shortened V by 6 bases and J by 2 bases, and 11 bases separated the two germline ends. The record originates from a study of shared clonotypes between healthy human individuals. Study as a whole: Aged 18 to 49, the donors were a couple of women and a few men.

The donors, all of them Caucasian adults, lived in Nashville, Tennessee. Splitting the CD4+ cells yielded a CD45RA+ naive subset and a CD45RA-negative memory subset. V is TRBV2 and J is TRBJ2-7, with a tentative D call TRBD1 (6 bases). Material for sequencing was memory CD4+ T cells sorted from blood. Subset here: CD45RA-negative fraction. This clonotype was sampled from a woman aged 25 to 39 in good health. CDR3 loop: CASREDRTYEQYF. The CDR3 nucleotides are TGTGCCAGCAGAGAGGACAGAACCTACGAGCAGTACTTC.